These T cell receptor beta chains were read from a single sample in a study of identical twins. MiXCR was run by TCRdb on the 5' RACE reads, yielding one entry per CDR3 protein. The data show some 710,000 distinct CDR3 sequences, with over 5% seen just once and under 2% held by the top ten. The sequenced sample was naive T cells sorted from blood. These receptors all stem from a man between 18 and 29 years old in good health. Both conserved end residues are trimmed from each CDR3. D genes are given only for firm matches.

>TRBV19|-
ASHTGPVLNTIY
>TRBV20-1|-
SATGGTRGSSYNEQF
>TRBV5-6|-
ASSSLSGNTIY
>TRBV12-3/TRBV12-4|TRBD1
ASSFFRTGLI
>TRBV10-1|-
AYDTKRTAGQF
>TRBV19|TRBD1
ASSTRQGPNQPQH
>TRBV29-1|TRBD1
SVEGGGANTEAF
>TRBV5-1|-
ASSRDLSSGANVLT
>TRBV29-1|TRBD1
SVVPQGADTQY
>TRBV7-6|TRBD1
ASRYGQGTLAF
>TRBV7-8|-
ASSSNFPGHPYEQY
>TRBV15|-
ATSRQGVSTEAF
>TRBV27|TRBD2
ASSLGTSGAEQF
>TRBV28|-
ASSPTGARSRRNTIY
>TRBV7-9|-
ASSFPGEVVDTQY
>TRBV20-1|TRBD1
SAKDPGQGYFGYEQY
>TRBV10-3|TRBD2
AISRTSGNYEQY
>TRBV7-8|TRBD2
ASSHIRFGTSGSTDTQY
>TRBV20-1|TRBD2
SAALPTSGYTDTQY
>TRBV4-3|TRBD2
ASSQDGRVGYNEQF
>TRBV3-1|TRBD2
ASSHYPTGLAGPRDEQF
>TRBV5-1|-
ASSLEGAQRQPQH
>TRBV6-5|TRBD1
ASSYSGQGRKTQY
>TRBV5-1|-
ASSLAKRIQANTEAF
>TRBV20-1|-
SARGRGGPSYNEQF
>TRBV5-1|TRBD2
ASSLRLPASGRLETQY
>TRBV6-1|TRBD1
ASRADRGPWTGELF
>TRBV27|-
ASSLKGSYGYT
>TRBV7-9|-
ASSPRVQNTEAF
>TRBV7-9|TRBD2
ASSPRSGSSYNEQF
>TRBV9|-
ASSVGGFTGELF
>TRBV29-1|TRBD1
SVRTGGGDTQY
>TRBV29-1|TRBD2
SVGTIPYNEQF
>TRBV12-3/TRBV12-4|TRBD2
ASSFWASGREETQY
>TRBV7-9|-
ASSLWGHSANTGELF
>TRBV2|-
ASSRRRFGELF
>TRBV20-1|-
SAVSDYEQY
>TRBV5-1|-
ASSPSVRGHYGYT
>TRBV6-2/TRBV6-3|-
ASSYRMPSARTDTQY
>TRBV10-3|TRBD2
AISFTGLALEF
>TRBV5-5|-
ASSLDSTQY
>TRBV6-6|-
ASRSVYGGELF
>TRBV27|-
ASSLRRDGTDTQY
>TRBV5-6|TRBD1
ASSPGGSTETQY
>TRBV11-1|TRBD2
ASSFTGTSGRYYNEQF